This T cell receptor (beta chain) was found in a study of human T cells and chemical hapten exposure. As for the study in general: The sensitizer, 2% DPC, was used on around 2 cm by around 2 cm of upper inner arm skin. Patch tests applied 0.01% DPC to the upper back, read at 6 days. Overall study findings and caveats: With DPC sensitization, TCRs exceeding 1 in 1000 frequency showed no change.

One entry per CDR3 protein results from TCRdb running MiXCR on the RACE reads. The repertoire holds about 340,000 distinct CDR3 sequences, with around 7% as singletons. This clonotype was seen more than once but under ten times. Its matching antigen is unknown. The CDR3 consists of 13 residues. V was pared by 4 bases and J by 4 bases, with 13 bases between. The V gene's germline CDR1 is DFQATT and CDR2 SNEGSKA (reference sequence). Time point defined: patch test 1, 2 weeks after DPC sensitization. As for treatment: therapeutic diphenylcyclopropenone sensitization with weekly scalp DPC. The sequencing used whole blood, collected in connection with sensitization to the hapten diphenylcyclopropenone (DPC). The chain couples TRBV20-1 to TRBJ1-1, with D maybe TRBD1 (5 bases). The sequence was obtained from a young woman with alopecia areata. Some clones in this sample may be carry-over from other donors' samples. CDR3 region: CSANPGSGTEAFF. CDR3 DNA sequence: TGCAGTGCTAACCCAGGGTCTGGCACTGAAGCTTTCTTT.